The 29 T cell receptor beta chains listed next were all sequenced from one sample in a study of blood T cell repertoires in COVID-19 (dated by TCRdb to about 2020). Library preparation was by the immunoSEQ multiplex PCR assay. Drawn from immuneACCESS, this table holds only the in-frame rearrangements with V and J called that TCRdb kept. Clones are partly lost; checked studies trace under half to an unresolved V gene and leave the rest unexplained. In all, the sample holds about 74,000 clones, and 75% to 95% of those were seen once. Around 4.7% of the sample belongs to the ten largest clones. The sample comprised peripheral blood. The receptors derive from a woman aged 60 to 75 with active COVID-19.

The J gene is TRBJ1-5, the V gene TRBV28; D is ambiguous. Trimming removed 6 bases from V and 6 bases from J, with 12 bases in between. The CDR3 length is 13 residues. Germline CDR1 reads MDHEN; CDR2 reads SYDVKM. CDR3 DNA: TGTGCCAGCAGCTACTCAACGGGTCAGCCCCAGCATTTT. Protein sequence: CASSYSTGQPQHF.

V and J are TRBV7-2 and TRBJ2-1; a possible D gene is TRBD2 (6 bases). This CDR3 region has 17 residues. Germline loops: CDR1 SGHTA, CDR2 FQGNSA. V was pared by 4 bases and J by 0 bases, with 16 bases between. CDR3 amino acids: CASSYRGRGSSYNEQFF. The CDR3 DNA follows: TGTGCCAGCAGCTACCGGGGCCGGGGGAGCTCCTACAATGAGCAGTTCTTC.

The genes are TRBV4-2 and TRBJ2-7; D uncertain. V was pared by 5 bases and J by 0 bases, with 14 bases between. CDR1 LGHNA and CDR2 YNFKEQ come from the germline V gene. The CDR3 is made up of 15 amino acids. The CDR3 region is CASSLRHSSSYEQYF. CDR3 coding DNA: TGTGCCAGCAGCTTACGACACTCGAGCTCCTACGAGCAGTACTTC.

The rearrangement links TRBV3-1 (or the pseudogene TRBV3-2) to TRBJ1-5; the D is unclear. Germline CDR1 is LGHDT and CDR2 is YNNKEL (reference sequence). This CDR3 is built from 14 residues. Trimming cost V 5 bases and J 0 bases, with 8 bases left between them. The CDR3 here is CASSKQHSNQPQHF. Written as DNA, the CDR3 is TGTGCCAGCAGCAAACAGCATAGCAATCAGCCCCAGCATTTT.

This clone is a singleton in its sample. V usage is TRBV28 and J usage is TRBJ1-5, with D maybe TRBD1 (6 bases). Looked up from germline, CDR1 is MDHEN and CDR2 is SYDVKM. This CDR3 is 12 amino acids long. The CDR3 loop reads CVTGWGPQPQHF. CDR3 nucleotide sequence: TGTGTCACGGGGTGGGGGCCTCAGCCCCAGCATTTT.

As to this clone: Within the sample, other DNA sequences also encode this same CDR3. The rearrangement uses TRBV20-1 and TRBJ2-5, with TRBD2 matching 8 bases. The germline V gene has CDR1 DFQATT and CDR2 SNEGSKA (reference sequence). CDR3 size: 13 residues. The V segment lost 3 bases and the J segment 5 bases; nucleotides outside the gene matches: 5. CDR3 in DNA: TGCAGTGCTAGTCCGGGAGGGGAGGAGACCCAGTACTTC. Translated: CSASPGGEETQYF.

In regard to this clone: Other DNA sequences of this sample code for an identical CDR3. This rearrangement joins TRBV18 to TRBJ2-1; D perhaps matches TRBD1 (5 bases). The V end was cut by 3 bases, the J end by 0 bases, with 9 bases between. The germline V gene has CDR1 KGHSH and CDR2 LQKENI. CDR3 length equals 15 residues. The DNA of the CDR3 is TGTGCCAGCTCACCTGGGCAGGGCTCCTACAATGAGCAGTTCTTC. This gives the protein CASSPGQGSYNEQFF.

The chain uses TRBV14 and TRBJ2-5; no reliable D call. The CDR3 contains 13 residues. Per germline, CDR1 SGHDN and CDR2 FVKESK. Trimming left V 4 bases short and J 5 bases short, with 11 bases between. CDR3 in amino acids: CASSRPDGETQYF. The CDR3 region has the DNA TGTGCCAGCAGCCGCCCTGACGGGGAGACCCAGTACTTC. The full variable domain, completed using reference TRBV14 and TRBJ2-5, is EAGVTQFPSHSVIEKGQTVTLRCDPISGHDNLYWYRRVMGKEIKFLLHFVKESKQDESGMPNNRFLAERTGGTYSTLKVQPAELEDSGVYFCASSRPDGETQYFGPGTRLLVL.

This chain uses TRBV20-1 with TRBJ2-5, with 10 bases aligning to TRBD2. The CDR3 length is 14 residues. V lost 3 bases and J lost 6; bases outside the gene matches: 7. Looked up from germline, CDR1 is DFQATT and CDR2 is SNEGSKA (reference sequence). Here the CDR3 reads CSASASSGSKTQYF. The CDR3, as DNA: TGCAGTGCTAGTGCGTCTAGCGGGAGTAAGACCCAGTACTTC.

The chain joins TRBV12-3 or TRBV12-4 to TRBJ1-1, with D perhaps TRBD1 (6 bases). Between the trimmed V and J ends, which lost 5 bases and 1 base, there was a span of 8 bases. The CDR3 is made up of 13 amino acids. The CDR3 region is CASSRQENTEAFF. The CDR3 DNA reads TGTGCCAGCAGTCGACAGGAGAACACTGAAGCTTTCTTT.

The V and J genes are TRBV28 and TRBJ2-5, with 10 bases lining up with TRBD2. The CDR3 is 16 residues long. V shed 3 bases, J shed 5 bases, and the junction held 9 bases outside the gene matches. From germline, CDR1 is MDHEN and CDR2 SYDVKM. The chain's CDR3 is CASSFRPSGSSETQYF. DNA of the CDR3: TGTGCCAGCAGTTTCCGGCCTAGCGGGAGTAGTGAGACCCAGTACTTC.

This sequence joins TRBV5-6 and TRBJ1-2; no definite D call. The CDR3 extends over 17 amino acids. The V end lost 0 bases, the J end lost 0 bases, and 15 bases lay between the germline ends. Germline V gene sequence: CDR1 SGHDT, CDR2 YYEEEE. The DNA of the CDR3 is TGTGCCAGCAGCTTGGCAACAACGACTCGGGCTAACTATGGCTACACCTTC. Its protein is CASSLATTTRANYGYTF. Full variable domain (rest looked up from reference TRBV5-6 and TRBJ1-2): DAGVTQSPTHLIKTRGQQVTLRCSPKSGHDTVSWYQQALGQGPQFIFQYYEEEERQRGNFPDRFSGHQFPNYSSELNVNALLLGDSALYLCASSLATTTRANYGYTFGSGTRLTVV.

The chain joins TRBV27 to TRBJ2-7; TRBD2 agrees at 9 bases. Germline lookup yields CDR1 MNHEY and CDR2 SMNVEV (reference sequence). The CDR3 totals 16 residues. The J segment lost 2 bases and the V segment lost 5 bases, leaving 10 bases of the junction unmatched. CDR3 loop: CASSPFLREGPYEQYF. The CDR3 DNA reads as TGTGCCAGCAGTCCCTTTTTGCGGGAGGGGCCCTACGAGCAGTACTTC.

The gene calls are TRBV5-6 and TRBJ1-5; TRBD1 matches at 7 bases. V lost 1 base to trimming and J lost 5 bases; unmatched junction nucleotides: 3. The germline V gene encodes CDR1 SGHDT and CDR2 YYEEEE. CDR3 size: 14 residues. DNA for the CDR3: TGTGCCAGCAGCTTGAACAGGGGATATCAGCCCCAGCATTTT. Translating it yields CASSLNRGYQPQHF.

This chain uses TRBV6-6 with TRBJ1-2, with a tentative D call TRBD1 (6 bases). CDR3 length: 12 residues. The germline V gene encodes CDR1 MNHNY and CDR2 SVGAGI (reference sequence). Trimming removed 6 bases at V and 6 bases at J, with 11 bases between. CDR3 amino acids: CASSQGHHGYTF. In nucleotides, the CDR3 is TGTGCCAGCAGCCAGGGGCACCATGGCTACACCTTC.

This chain links TRBV28 with TRBJ1-1; TRBD1 aligns across 8 bases. Germline-derived CDR1 and CDR2 are MDHEN and SYDVKM. The J segment lost 1 base and the V segment lost 2 bases, leaving 3 bases of the junction unmatched. The CDR3 runs to 15 residues. CDR3: CASSLMGTGNTEAFF. CDR3 nucleotide sequence: TGTGCCAGCAGTTTAATGGGGACAGGGAACACTGAAGCTTTCTTT.

The chain joins TRBV5-1 to TRBJ1-1; weak D call: TRBD1 (5 bases). CDR3 length: 17 residues. Trimming shortened V by 2 bases and J by 3 bases, and 20 bases separated the two germline ends. Germline CDR1 is SGHRS and CDR2 is YFSETQ. CDR3 residues: CASSLGTYQVGDTEAFF. DNA of the CDR3: TGCGCCAGCAGCTTAGGGACTTACCAGGTAGGGGACACTGAAGCTTTCTTT.

J is TRBJ2-1 and V is TRBV18, with D perhaps TRBD2 (6 bases). V was pared by 10 bases and J by 12 bases, with 16 bases between. There are 11 residues in the CDR3. Germline-derived CDR1 and CDR2 are KGHSH and LQKENI. Written as DNA, the CDR3 is TGTGCCACCGAGGCGGGGTTCGGGCAGTTCTTC. Protein: CATEAGFGQFF.

The chain links TRBV28 to TRBJ1-1; tentatively, D is TRBD1 (6 bases). From germline, CDR1 is MDHEN and CDR2 SYDVKM. V dropped 4 bases and J dropped 4 bases, with 19 bases sitting between them. The length of the CDR3 is 16 residues. CDR3 coding DNA: TGTGCCAGCAGTTATACCGGCAGGGGAGTTAGCACTGAAGCTTTCTTT. Residues: CASSYTGRGVSTEAFF.

V usage is TRBV3-1 (or the pseudogene TRBV3-2) and J usage is TRBJ2-3; 8 bases agree with TRBD1. The CDR3 spans 15 residues. The V gene end was trimmed by 2 bases and the J gene end by 1 base; junction bases not matched to a gene: 2. CDR1 is LGHDT and CDR2 is YNNKEL in the germline V gene (reference sequence). This CDR3 reads CASSQQGAGTDTQYF. Here the CDR3 DNA reads TGTGCCAGCAGCCAACAGGGGGCAGGCACAGATACGCAGTATTTT.

The rearrangement uses TRBV7-8 and TRBJ1-2; a weak D match, TRBD1 (6 bases). This CDR3 region has 15 residues. The germline V gene encodes CDR1 SGHVS and CDR2 FQNEAQ. Trimming removed 5 bases from V and 4 bases from J, with 17 bases in between. The CDR3 here is CASSPRGALGYGYTF. CDR3 DNA sequence: TGTGCCAGCAGCCCCCGGGGGGCCCTTGGCTATGGCTACACCTTC.

The genes are TRBV3-1 (or the pseudogene TRBV3-2) and TRBJ2-1, with D uncertain. The CDR3 has 17 residues. V dropped 1 base and J dropped 6 bases, with 19 bases sitting between them. Germline CDR1 reads LGHDT; CDR2 reads YNNKEL (reference sequence). In DNA form, the CDR3 reads TGTGCCAGCAGCCAAGTCGCAGAACGTCGCTCTAGCAATGAGCAGTTCTTC. Translation gives CASSQVAERRSSNEQFF.

This clone was recorded once. V usage is TRBV18 and J usage is TRBJ2-7; 9 nucleotides match TRBD2. Germline CDR1 KGHSH, CDR2 LQKENI. This CDR3 region has 14 residues. With V trimmed by 4 bases and J by 2 bases, 3 bases remained unmatched. CDR3: CASSLAGDAYEQYF. The DNA for the CDR3 is TGTGCCAGCTCACTAGCGGGAGATGCCTACGAGCAGTACTTC.

The rearrangement uses TRBV7-6 and TRBJ1-5, with 8 positions matching TRBD1. Trimming at V came to 1 base and at J to 7 bases, leaving 6 bases not matched to a gene. From germline, CDR1 is SGHVS and CDR2 FNYEAQ. The CDR3 extends over 15 amino acids. The CDR3 loop reads CASSLGTGRGQPQHF. DNA for the CDR3: TGTGCCAGCAGCTTAGGGACAGGGAGGGGCCAGCCCCAGCATTTT.

The chain links TRBV19 to TRBJ2-2; possible D gene TRBD1, 5 bases. V was pared by 2 bases and J by 4 bases, with 8 bases between. Per the germline V gene, CDR1 is LNHDA and CDR2 is SQIVND (reference sequence). This CDR3 has 14 amino acids. CDR3 in DNA: TGTGCCAGTAGTATACGGACACTCACCGGGGAGCTGTTTTTT. It codes for CASSIRTLTGELFF.

The V and J genes are TRBV3-1 (or the pseudogene TRBV3-2) and TRBJ2-4; TRBD2 is a possible D gene (5 bases). The CDR3 loop spans 15 amino acids. Trimming removed 3 bases at V and 0 bases at J, with 9 bases between. Germline CDR1 is LGHDT and CDR2 is YNNKEL (reference sequence). CDR3 DNA sequence: TGTGCCAGCAGCCATGTCGGGGTAGCCAAAAACATTCAGTACTTC. Protein sequence: CASSHVGVAKNIQYF.

The chain recombines TRBV11-2 with TRBJ2-5, with D hard to call. Per germline, CDR1 SGHAT and CDR2 FQNNGV. V lost 1 base and J lost 0, with 12 bases in between. This CDR3 has 16 residues. CDR3: CASSLGFGVYQETQYF. As DNA, the CDR3 is TGTGCCAGCAGCTTAGGGTTCGGAGTTTACCAAGAGACCCAGTACTTC.

V usage is TRBV7-6 and J usage is TRBJ2-1; a possible D gene is TRBD2 (5 bases). Trimming took 4 bases from V and 0 from J, leaving 10 bases between them. The length of the CDR3 is 15 residues. The germline CDR1 and CDR2 sequences are SGHVS and FNYEAQ. The CDR3 loop is CASSSERASYNEQFF. Written as DNA, the CDR3 is TGTGCCAGCAGCTCAGAGAGGGCCTCCTACAATGAGCAGTTCTTC. The whole variable domain, remainder taken from reference TRBV7-6 and TRBJ2-1, is GAGVSQSPRYKVTKRGQDVALRCDPISGHVSLYWYRQALGQGPEFLTYFNYEAQQDKSGLPNDRFSAERPEGSISTLTIQRTEQRDSAMYRCASSSERASYNEQFFGPGTRLTVL.

The DNA of the CDR3 is TGTGCCAGCAGCCAAGCGGGGTTGGCCAAAAACATTCAGTACTTC. It codes for CASSQAGLAKNIQYF. The rearrangement uses TRBV3-1 (or the pseudogene TRBV3-2) and TRBJ2-4; D possibly corresponds to TRBD2 (5 bases). The CDR3 has 15 residues. Germline-derived CDR1 and CDR2 are LGHDT and YNNKEL (reference sequence). V lost 1 base to trimming and J lost 1 base, with 8 bases between them.